Shown below are 17 T cell receptor beta chains from a single sample sequenced in a study of T cell responses to AZD1222 COVID-19 vaccine. Using immunoSEQ multiplex PCR, the repertoire was profiled, and TCRdb retains in-frame clones only, with some absent. The table lists over 150,000 clones, 86% of them singletons, with roughly 5% in the top ten. The sample was peripheral blood, taken on day 0 of MenACWY control vaccination. These TCRs come from an adult in good health.

This clone was recorded once. The chain recombines TRBV11-2 with TRBJ2-1, with 8 bases lining up with TRBD1. V lost 4 bases to trimming and J lost 3 bases; unmatched junction nucleotides: 11. In germline, CDR1 is SGHAT, CDR2 FQNNGV. The CDR3 totals 17 residues. The DNA of the CDR3 is TGTGCCAGCAGCTCAAGAGGCGCAGGACAGGGCTACAATGAGCAGTTCTTC. Translated, it gives CASSSRGAGQGYNEQFF. The complete variable domain, with remaining parts taken from reference TRBV11-2 and TRBJ2-1, reads EAGVAQSPRYKIIEKRQSVAFWCNPISGHATLYWYQQILGQGPKLLIQFQNNGVVDDSQLPKDRFSAERLKGVDSTLKIQPAKLEDSAVYLCASSSRGAGQGYNEQFFGPGTRLTVL.

This sequence joins TRBV5-8 and TRBJ1-1, with 9 bases fitting TRBD1. Germline trimming cut 4 bases from V and 6 bases from J; bases unmatched to any gene: 13. Germline assignment: CDR1 SGHTS and CDR2 YDEGEE. The CDR3 runs to 16 residues. The CDR3 sequence: CASSPGQGRGASEAFF. DNA of the CDR3: TGTGCCAGCAGCCCCGGACAGGGGAGAGGGGCGTCTGAAGCTTTCTTT.

This chain joins TRBV28 and TRBJ1-2; 8 nucleotides align to TRBD1. V trimming: 10 bases; J trimming: 3 bases; junction bases outside the gene matches: 16. Germline V gene lookup returns CDR1 MDHEN and CDR2 SYDVKM. CDR3 length equals 16 residues. The CDR3 protein is CATKSTAGTGHYGYTF. Here the CDR3 DNA reads TGTGCCACCAAATCTACCGCCGGGACAGGCCACTATGGCTACACCTTC.

The CDR3 DNA reads as TGCGCCAGCAGCCAAGGGGGACAGTTCTCTGGAAACACCATATATTTT. The encoded protein is CASSQGGQFSGNTIYF. J is TRBJ1-3 and V is TRBV4-1, with 7 positions matching TRBD1. CDR1 is MGHRA, CDR2 YSYEKL, per germline. The CDR3 contains 16 residues. V lost 1 base, J lost 0 bases, and 3 bases stayed unmatched.

V usage is TRBV3-1 (or the pseudogene TRBV3-2) and J usage is TRBJ2-5; possibly TRBD1 for D (6 bases). This CDR3 has 14 amino acids. Germline CDR1 is LGHDT and CDR2 is YNNKEL (reference sequence). V lost 1 base and J 4 bases, leaving 10 bases between the germline ends. Written as DNA, the CDR3 is TGTGCCAGCAGCCAAGTCGTAGGGGGAGAGACCCAGTACTTC. Translated, it gives CASSQVVGGETQYF.

Here the CDR3 reads CASSKGGIDSYEQYF. CDR3 nucleotide sequence: TGTGCCAGCAGCAAAGGGGGGATAGACAGCTACGAGCAGTACTTC. The chain links TRBV6-5 to TRBJ2-7, with D perhaps given as TRBD1 or TRBD2 (6 bases each). Germline V CDR1 and CDR2: MNHEY, SVGAGI. V was trimmed by 6 bases and J by 3 bases, leaving 18 bases between them. CDR3 size: 15 residues.

The chain links TRBV11-2 to TRBJ2-5; D not resolved. V dropped 0 bases and J dropped 10 bases, with 15 bases sitting between them. The CDR3 has 14 amino acids. Germline CDR1 SGHAT, CDR2 FQNNGV. The CDR3 spells CASSLDLQLPHQYF. CDR3 sequence (DNA): TGTGCCAGCAGCTTAGATCTGCAATTGCCTCACCAGTACTTC.

The rearrangement joins TRBV24-1 to TRBJ1-2; 7 bases line up with TRBD1. The CDR3 loop spans 12 amino acids. Germline CDR1 KGHDR, CDR2 SFDVKD. With V trimmed by 10 bases and J by 3 bases, 4 bases remained unmatched. The CDR3 spells CATSTGDYGYTF. CDR3 DNA sequence: TGTGCCACTTCTACAGGGGACTATGGCTACACCTTC.

This clone was counted a single time. The chain combines TRBV6-5 with TRBJ2-1, with a possible D match to TRBD1 (5 bases). Germline CDR1 reads MNHEY; CDR2 reads SVGAGI. The CDR3 totals 14 residues. V was shortened by 0 bases and J by 9 bases, with 12 bases between the two germline ends. CDR3 region: CASSYSTVKGEQFF. As DNA, the CDR3 is TGTGCCAGCAGTTACTCGACAGTTAAGGGTGAGCAGTTCTTC.

The rearrangement links TRBV3-1 (or the pseudogene TRBV3-2) to TRBJ1-2; D might be TRBD1 (5 bases). This CDR3 has 13 residues. Between the trimmed V and J ends, which lost 6 bases and 3 bases, there was a span of 11 bases. The germline CDR1 and CDR2 sequences are LGHDT and YNNKEL (reference sequence). CDR3 sequence reads: CASSHEGDYGYTF. DNA for the CDR3: TGTGCCAGCAGTCACGAAGGGGACTATGGCTACACCTTC.

The chain employs TRBV7-3 and TRBJ2-1; 8 bases are a match to TRBD1. Per the germline V gene, CDR1 is SGHTA and CDR2 is FQGTGA. Unmatched junction bases numbered 6, after V lost 2 bases and J lost 6 bases. This CDR3 comprises 15 residues. The CDR3 DNA follows: TGTGCCAGCAGCTTACGGACAGGGTTGGGCAATGAGCAGTTCTTC. Its protein is CASSLRTGLGNEQFF.

This clone was observed a handful of times. This chain joins TRBV4-3 and TRBJ1-1; D is possibly TRBD1 (5 bases). V was pared by 5 bases and J by 1 base, with 14 bases between. Per germline, CDR1 LGHNA and CDR2 YSLEER. The CDR3 sequence is 15 residues long. CDR3 nucleotides: TGCGCCAGCAGCTCCCTGGGTCAGGGGAACACTGAAGCTTTCTTT. Translating it yields CASSSLGQGNTEAFF.

The genes are TRBV10-3 and TRBJ2-7; weak D call: TRBD2 (5 bases). The ends were cut back, 0 bases at V and 3 bases at J, with 9 bases in the middle. CDR3 size: 14 residues. Germline V CDR1 and CDR2: ENHRY, SYGVKD. CDR3 loop: CAISESGRDYEQYV. Here the CDR3 DNA reads TGTGCCATCAGTGAGTCGGGGAGAGACTACGAGCAGTACGTC.

This clone was seen just once. This chain connects TRBV7-9 to TRBJ1-2, with 9 nucleotides matching TRBD1. The CDR3 runs 15 residues. The V gene end was trimmed by 5 bases and the J gene end by 4 bases; junction bases not matched to a gene: 8. Germline CDR1 is SEHNR and CDR2 is FQNEAQ (reference sequence). The CDR3 DNA is TGTGCCAGCAGCCCAGGGACAGGGCGAAGCTATGGCTACACCTTC. Amino acids: CASSPGTGRSYGYTF.

V and J are TRBV29-1 and TRBJ2-7; TRBD2 might be the D (5 bases). This CDR3 is 12 amino acids long. V lost 5 bases to trimming and J lost 9 bases, with 17 bases between them. Per germline, CDR1 SQVTM and CDR2 ANQGSEA. The CDR3 sequence is CSVKTGTEGQYF. The CDR3 DNA reads as TGCAGCGTTAAAACGGGAACTGAAGGGCAGTACTTC.

The chain recombines TRBV7-9 with TRBJ2-3; unclear D gene. The germline V gene encodes CDR1 SEHNR and CDR2 FQNEAQ (reference sequence). The ends were cut back, 11 bases at V and 2 bases at J, with 8 bases in the middle. The CDR3 totals 11 residues. The CDR3, as DNA: TGTGCCGGGCAGACCACAGATACGCAGTATTTT. Translated, it gives CAGQTTDTQYF. The variable domain in full, completed from reference TRBV7-9 and TRBJ2-3, reads DTGVSQNPRHKITKRGQNVTFRCDPISEHNRLYWYRQTLGQGPEFLTYFQNEAQLEKSRLLSDRFSAERPKGSFSTLEIQRTEQGDSAMYLCAGQTTDTQYFGPGTRLTVL.

CDR3 protein: CASSLAGAYYEKLFF. CDR3 in DNA: TGTGCCAGCAGTTTAGCGGGGGCTTATTATGAAAAACTGTTTTTT. J is TRBJ1-4 and V is TRBV28, with D perhaps TRBD1 (6 bases). Trimming took off 2 bases at V and 6 bases at J, with 13 bases between the two ends. The V gene's germline CDR1 is MDHEN and CDR2 SYDVKM. The CDR3 consists of 15 residues.